This entry describes one T cell receptor (beta chain). Its antigen has not been determined. No much larger clone exists at a distance of one base, and base qualities are not known. Using the deep immunoSEQ assay, multiplex PCR amplified TCR CDR3 regions from genomic DNA. Extracted genomic DNA from each cell subset was distributed evenly across all wells of several immunoSEQ 96-well plates, and each plate was treated as a replicate. For sorted subsets, each replicate PCR was loaded with around 200 ng genomic DNA, equivalent to some 27,000 T cell genomes. Purified libraries were quantified with a Qubit 3.0 fluorometer, sized on a Bioanalyzer 2100, and re-quantified with the KAPA Library Quantification kit. Each immunoSEQ 96-well plate was sequenced on its own single-read 150-cycle Illumina NextSeq 550 flow cell. From the authors' description of their analysis: Because the immunoSEQ output held only junctional sequences and lacked quality scores, the filtering could not match the filtering applied to full-length reads. Sequences were annotated with PyIR, a Python wrapper for IgBLAST v1.9, using IMGT germline references to assign V/J genes and CDR3. Any read was removed if the V/J assignment was weak (E-value above 1e-6), the CDR3 was missing, or the read contained stop codons, out-of-frame junctions, or ambiguous translated residues. A V3J clonotype was defined by an identical inferred V gene, J gene, and CDR3 amino acid sequence. To compute the percentage overlap between repertoires, the number of shared unique clonotypes was divided by the size of the smaller repertoire. Richness of each repertoire was evaluated using RTK rarefaction, the Chao1 estimator, and Recon v2.1 estimates of unobserved clonotypes. OLGA was used to compute generation probabilities for all TCRbeta clonotypes that the gDNA method yielded from a handful of donors. TCRdb stores this immuneACCESS table with in-frame sequences only. Part of the clones is absent; in the studies checked, under half of the shortfall reflects unresolved V genes, and no reason is known for the rest. V and J calls and clone size are as listed in that table; D and trimming were resolved from the DNA. In all, the sample holds 650,000 to 700,000 clones, and less than 95% of those were seen once. Clones ranked in the top ten supply roughly 36% of the sample.

The data stem from a study of shared clonotypes between healthy human individuals (dated by TCRdb to about 2020). General notes on the study: A few men and a couple of women, aged 18 to 49 years, made up the cohort. For each donor, CD4 naive and CD4 memory were each given three plates, CD8 naive was given two plates, and CD8 memory was given one plate. To estimate repertoire size and how much clonotype sharing occurs between individuals, the study deeply sequenced the blood TCR repertoires of 4 to 6 healthy adults. To increase sequencing depth and limit assay-specific biases, different laboratories used diverse techniques to prepare libraries and sequence TCR repertoires. Per donor, leukapheresis produced somewhere between about 0.8 and 9 billion PBMCs. Beyond this particular receptor, the publication reports: Incomplete sequencing was indicated by rarefaction of sorted-subset datasets, despite the large sequencing depth. When a few donors were compared, the shared fraction of clonotypes was about 5% for naive CD4, 3.5% to 4% for naive CD8, roughly 2.3% for memory CD4, and approximately 0.4% for memory CD8. Sampling was restricted to blood, and TCR repertoires in tissues likely differ from the TCR repertoires found in blood. Clonotypes shared by all four sorted-subset donors showed higher generation probabilities than non-shared clonotypes. Pairwise subsampling indicated that sequencing depth was expected to affect the degree of clonotype sharing among donors. The genetic and exposure-history diversity represented was limited by the small number of donors. Estimated clonotype richness was generally larger for naive than for memory subsets.

Donors were healthy HIV-negative adults with no recently reported acute infections or vaccinations. Only Caucasian adults living in Nashville, Tennessee, USA were represented among the donors. CD8 memory samples were composed of magnetically selected CD45RO+ cells combined with CCR7-negative CD45RA+ effector memory (TemRA) cells. Blood was collected by leukapheresis, and PBMCs were isolated by Ficoll-Histopaque density gradient centrifugation and then cryopreserved in liquid nitrogen vapor phase. Purity and quantity of every magnetically sorted T cell population were checked by analytical flow cytometry. Genomic DNA was isolated from every sorted fraction and measured by UV absorbance on a Nanodrop 2000c. At the junction V is shortened by 5 bases and J by 2 bases, with 14 bases in between. The CDR3 spans 15 residues, from the cysteine through the phenylalanine. Only the CDR3 DNA stays, 45 bases, in frame from base 1. Per the germline V gene, SGHVS is the CDR1 and FQNEAQ is the CDR2.

In this chain, TRBV7-8 is recombined with TRBJ2-3; tentative D gene TRBD2, with 5 bases matching. Sequenced sample: memory CD8+ T cells from PBMCs. This specimen's cell subset or site label, per the study, means: CD45RO+ cells pooled with CCR7-negative TemRA cells. The TCR originated in a man in his late teens or twenties in good health. Some clones in this sample may be carry-over from other donors' samples. The CDR3 here reads CASSPGVAITDTQYF. The nucleotide sequence reads as follows: TGTGCCAGCAGCCCCGGGGTGGCGATCACAGATACGCAGTATTTT. The full variable domain, completed from the reference TRBV7-8 and TRBJ2-3 proteins outside the CDR3, reads GAGVSQSPRYKVAKRGQDVALRCDPISGHVSLFWYQQALGQGPEFLTYFQNEAQLDKSGLPSDRFFAERPEGSVSTLKIQRTQQEDSAVYLCASSPGVAITDTQYFGPGTRLTVL.